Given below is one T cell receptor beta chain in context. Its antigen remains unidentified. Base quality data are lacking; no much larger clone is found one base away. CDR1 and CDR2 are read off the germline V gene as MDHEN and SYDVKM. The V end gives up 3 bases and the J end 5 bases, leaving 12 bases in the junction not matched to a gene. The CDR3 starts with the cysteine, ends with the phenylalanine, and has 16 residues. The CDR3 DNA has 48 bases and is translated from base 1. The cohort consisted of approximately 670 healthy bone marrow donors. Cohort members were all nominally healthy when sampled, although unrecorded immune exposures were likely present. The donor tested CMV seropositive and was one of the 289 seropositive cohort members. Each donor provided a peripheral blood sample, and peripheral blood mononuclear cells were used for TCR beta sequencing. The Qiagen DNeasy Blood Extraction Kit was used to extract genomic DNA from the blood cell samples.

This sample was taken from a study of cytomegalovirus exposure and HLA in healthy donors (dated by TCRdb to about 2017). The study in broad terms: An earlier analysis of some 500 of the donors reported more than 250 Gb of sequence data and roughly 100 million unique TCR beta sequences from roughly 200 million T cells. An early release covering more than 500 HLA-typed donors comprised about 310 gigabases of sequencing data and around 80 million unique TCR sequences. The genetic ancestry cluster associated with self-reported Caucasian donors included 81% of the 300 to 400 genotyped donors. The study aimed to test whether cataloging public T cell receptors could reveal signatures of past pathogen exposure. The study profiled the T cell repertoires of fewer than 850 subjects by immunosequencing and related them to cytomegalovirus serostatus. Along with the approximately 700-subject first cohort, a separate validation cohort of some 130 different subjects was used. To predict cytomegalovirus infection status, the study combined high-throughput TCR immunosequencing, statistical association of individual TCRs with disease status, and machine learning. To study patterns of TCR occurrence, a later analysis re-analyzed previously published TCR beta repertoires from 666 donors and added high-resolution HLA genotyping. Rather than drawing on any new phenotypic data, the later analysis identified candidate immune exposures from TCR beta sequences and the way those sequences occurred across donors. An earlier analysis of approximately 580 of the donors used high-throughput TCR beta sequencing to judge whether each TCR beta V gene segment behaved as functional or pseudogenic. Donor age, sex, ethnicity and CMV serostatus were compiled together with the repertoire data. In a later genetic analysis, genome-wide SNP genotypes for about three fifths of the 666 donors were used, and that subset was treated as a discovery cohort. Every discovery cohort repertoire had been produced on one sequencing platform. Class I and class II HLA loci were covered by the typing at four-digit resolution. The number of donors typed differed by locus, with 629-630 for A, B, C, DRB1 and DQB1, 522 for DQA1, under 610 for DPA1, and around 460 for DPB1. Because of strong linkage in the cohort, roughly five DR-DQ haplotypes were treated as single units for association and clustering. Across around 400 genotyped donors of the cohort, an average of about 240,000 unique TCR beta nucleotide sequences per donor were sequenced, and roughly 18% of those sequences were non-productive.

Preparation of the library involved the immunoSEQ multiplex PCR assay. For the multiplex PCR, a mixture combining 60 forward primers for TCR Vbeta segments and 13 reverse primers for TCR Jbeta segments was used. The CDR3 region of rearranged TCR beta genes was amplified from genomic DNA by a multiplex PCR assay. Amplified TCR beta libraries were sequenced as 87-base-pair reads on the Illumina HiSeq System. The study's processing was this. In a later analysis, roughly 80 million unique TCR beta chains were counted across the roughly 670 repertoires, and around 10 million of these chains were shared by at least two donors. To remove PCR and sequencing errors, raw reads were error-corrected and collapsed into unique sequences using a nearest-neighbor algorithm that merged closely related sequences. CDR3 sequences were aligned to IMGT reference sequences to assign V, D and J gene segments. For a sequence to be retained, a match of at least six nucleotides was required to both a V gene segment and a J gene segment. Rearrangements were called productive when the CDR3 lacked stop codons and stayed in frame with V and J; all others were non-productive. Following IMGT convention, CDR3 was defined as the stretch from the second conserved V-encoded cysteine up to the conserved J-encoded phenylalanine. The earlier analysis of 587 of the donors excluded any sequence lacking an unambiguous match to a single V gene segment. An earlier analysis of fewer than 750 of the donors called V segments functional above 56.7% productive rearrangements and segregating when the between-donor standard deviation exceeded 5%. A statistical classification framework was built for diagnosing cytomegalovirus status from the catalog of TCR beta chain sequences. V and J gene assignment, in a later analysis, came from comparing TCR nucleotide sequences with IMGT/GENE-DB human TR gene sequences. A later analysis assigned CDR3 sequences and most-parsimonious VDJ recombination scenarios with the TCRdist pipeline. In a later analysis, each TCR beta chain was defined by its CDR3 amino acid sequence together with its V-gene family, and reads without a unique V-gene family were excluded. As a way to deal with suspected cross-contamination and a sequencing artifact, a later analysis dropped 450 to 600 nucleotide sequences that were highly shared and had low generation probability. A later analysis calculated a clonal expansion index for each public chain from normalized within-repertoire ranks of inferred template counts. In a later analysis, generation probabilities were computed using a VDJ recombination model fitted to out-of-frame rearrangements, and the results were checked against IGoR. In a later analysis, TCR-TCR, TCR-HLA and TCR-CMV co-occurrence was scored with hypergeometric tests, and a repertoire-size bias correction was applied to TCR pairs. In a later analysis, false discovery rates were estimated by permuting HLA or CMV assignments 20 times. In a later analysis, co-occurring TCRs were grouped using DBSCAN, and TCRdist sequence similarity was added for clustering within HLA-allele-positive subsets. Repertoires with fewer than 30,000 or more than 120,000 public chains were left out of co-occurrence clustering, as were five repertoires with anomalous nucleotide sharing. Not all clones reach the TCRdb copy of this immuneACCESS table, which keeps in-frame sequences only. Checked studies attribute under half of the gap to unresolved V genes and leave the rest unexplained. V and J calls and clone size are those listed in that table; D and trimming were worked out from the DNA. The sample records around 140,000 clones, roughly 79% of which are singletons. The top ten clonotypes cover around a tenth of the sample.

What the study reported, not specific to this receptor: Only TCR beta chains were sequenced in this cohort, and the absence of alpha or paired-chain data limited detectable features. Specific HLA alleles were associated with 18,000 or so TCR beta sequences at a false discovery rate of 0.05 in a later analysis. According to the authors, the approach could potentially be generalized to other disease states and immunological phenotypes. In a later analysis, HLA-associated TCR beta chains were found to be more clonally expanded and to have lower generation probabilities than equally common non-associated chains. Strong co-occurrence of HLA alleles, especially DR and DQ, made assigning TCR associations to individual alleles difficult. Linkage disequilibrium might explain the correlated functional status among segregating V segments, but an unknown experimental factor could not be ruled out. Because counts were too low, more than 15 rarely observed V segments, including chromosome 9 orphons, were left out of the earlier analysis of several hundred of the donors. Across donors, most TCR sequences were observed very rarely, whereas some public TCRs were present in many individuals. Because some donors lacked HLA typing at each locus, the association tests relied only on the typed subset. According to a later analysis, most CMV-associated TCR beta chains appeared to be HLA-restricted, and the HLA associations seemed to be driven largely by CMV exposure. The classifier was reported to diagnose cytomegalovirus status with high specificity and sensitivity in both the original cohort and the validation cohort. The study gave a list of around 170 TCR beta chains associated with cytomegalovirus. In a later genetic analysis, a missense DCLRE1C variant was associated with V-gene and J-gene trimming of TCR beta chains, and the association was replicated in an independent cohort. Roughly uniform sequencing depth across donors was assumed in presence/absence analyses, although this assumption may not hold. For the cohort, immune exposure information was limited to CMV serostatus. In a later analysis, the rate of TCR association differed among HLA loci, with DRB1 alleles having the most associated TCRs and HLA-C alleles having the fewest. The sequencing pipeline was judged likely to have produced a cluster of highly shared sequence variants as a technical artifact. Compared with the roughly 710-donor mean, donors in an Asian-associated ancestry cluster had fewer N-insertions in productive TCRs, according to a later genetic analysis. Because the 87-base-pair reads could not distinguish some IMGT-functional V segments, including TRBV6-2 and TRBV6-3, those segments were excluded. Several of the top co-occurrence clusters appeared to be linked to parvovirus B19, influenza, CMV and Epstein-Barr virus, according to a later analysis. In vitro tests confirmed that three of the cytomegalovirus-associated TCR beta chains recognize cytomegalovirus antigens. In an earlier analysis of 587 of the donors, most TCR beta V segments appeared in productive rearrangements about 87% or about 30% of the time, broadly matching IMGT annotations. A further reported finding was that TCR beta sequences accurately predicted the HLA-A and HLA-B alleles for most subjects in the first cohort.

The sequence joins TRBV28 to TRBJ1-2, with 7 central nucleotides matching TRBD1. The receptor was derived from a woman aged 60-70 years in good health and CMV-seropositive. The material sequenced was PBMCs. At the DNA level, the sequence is TGTGCCAGCAGTTTTGGTGGACAGGAATGGCCATATGGCTACACCTTC. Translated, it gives CASSFGGQEWPYGYTF.